This passage covers 9 T cell receptor beta chains from one sample sequenced in a study of T cell responses to AZD1222 COVID-19 vaccine. The data were produced by immunoSEQ multiplex PCR, yet TCRdb's version contains in-frame clones alone and is incomplete. The profile shows about 96,000 clones, 89% of them singletons. Sequencing was performed on peripheral blood, taken on day 0 of AZD1222 vaccination. The receptors were gathered from an adult in good health.

On this clone: Other DNA sequences from this sample encode an identical CDR3 as well. This rearrangement joins TRBV15 to TRBJ1-5; D is unresolved. V gave up 0 bases and J gave up 1 base, with 7 bases separating them. The germline CDR1 and CDR2 sequences are LNHNV and YYDKDF (reference sequence). The CDR3 contains 15 residues. CDR3 nucleotides: TGTGCCACCAGCAGAGATCTTGGCAGCAATCAGCCCCAGCATTTT. Translated: CATSRDLGSNQPQHF.

The V and J genes are TRBV6-2 or TRBV6-3 and TRBJ1-1, with no clear D. The CDR3 consists of 14 residues. V shed 2 bases and J shed 1 base, with 8 bases lying between them. The germline V gene encodes CDR1 MNHEY and CDR2 SVGEGT. The CDR3 here is CASSYPGANTEAFF. The DNA for the CDR3 is TGTGCCAGCAGTTACCCCGGCGCGAACACTGAAGCTTTCTTT.

The chain couples TRBV15 to TRBJ1-1; 8 bases agree with TRBD1. This CDR3 has 14 amino acids. Germline V CDR1 and CDR2: LNHNV, YYDKDF (reference sequence). The J segment lost 3 bases and the V segment lost 5 bases, leaving 5 bases of the junction unmatched. CDR3 protein: CATSPRTGYTEAFF. DNA for the CDR3: TGTGCCACCAGCCCTCGGACAGGGTACACTGAAGCTTTCTTT.

The rearrangement links TRBV2 to TRBJ2-1; D uncertain. Looked up from germline, CDR1 is SNHLY and CDR2 is FYNNEI. This CDR3 has 11 residues. Trimming cost V 5 bases and J 10 bases, with 9 bases left between them. In DNA, the CDR3 is TGTGCCAGCAGTCCCGTGGGGGAGCAGTTCTTC. Protein product: CASSPVGEQFF. Together with reference TRBV2 and TRBJ2-1, the CDR3 gives the full variable domain: EPEVTQTPSHQVTQMGQEVILRCVPISNHLYFYWYRQILGQKVEFLVSFYNNEISEKSEIFDDQFSVERPDGSNFTLKIRSTKLEDSAMYFCASSPVGEQFFGPGTRLTVL.

In DNA, the CDR3 is TGTGCCAGCAGGACAGGGGCTCTCTATGGCTACACCTTC. Protein: CASRTGALYGYTF. The V and J genes are TRBV2 and TRBJ1-2; 8 bases agree with TRBD1. CDR3 length: 13 amino acids. CDR1 and CDR2 (germline): SNHLY, FYNNEI. J was trimmed by 4 bases and V by 6 bases; bases with no gene match: 4.

This clone was found once. J is TRBJ1-3 and V is TRBV30, with D uncertain. Germline V CDR1 and CDR2: GTSNPN, SVGIG (reference sequence). V lost 5 bases and J 2 bases, leaving 10 bases between the germline ends. The CDR3 has 13 amino acids. The CDR3, as DNA: TGTGCCTGGGAACCCAAAGCTGGAAACACCATATATTTT. This codes for CAWEPKAGNTIYF.

The chain is built from TRBV5-4 and TRBJ2-7; TRBD1 might be the D (6 bases). This CDR3 has 13 amino acids. V gave up 0 bases and J gave up 4 bases, with 8 bases separating them. Germline lookup yields CDR1 SGHNT and CDR2 YYREEE (reference sequence). CDR3: CASSLVDRYEQYF. In DNA form, the CDR3 reads TGTGCCAGCAGCTTGGTAGACAGGTACGAGCAGTACTTC.

This clone was detected a few times. The chain joins TRBV19 to TRBJ1-5; 7 bases match TRBD1. V gave up 0 bases and J gave up 3 bases; unmatched junction bases: 14. The CDR3 sequence is 19 residues long. Per germline, CDR1 LNHDA and CDR2 SQIVND (reference sequence). The CDR3, as DNA: TGTGCCAGTAGTATAGAAGTCGGGGGAACAGGGGAGATCAATCAGCCCCAGCATTTT. Translated, it gives CASSIEVGGTGEINQPQHF.

The V call is TRBV10-2, the J call TRBJ1-1, with no clear D. The V gene's germline CDR1 is WSHSY and CDR2 SAAADI. This CDR3 comprises 14 residues. Between the trimmed V and J ends, which lost 2 bases and 0 bases, there was a span of 7 bases. The CDR3 protein is CASSEIGLNTEAFF. The CDR3 region has the DNA TGCGCCAGCAGTGAGATTGGACTGAACACTGAAGCTTTCTTT.